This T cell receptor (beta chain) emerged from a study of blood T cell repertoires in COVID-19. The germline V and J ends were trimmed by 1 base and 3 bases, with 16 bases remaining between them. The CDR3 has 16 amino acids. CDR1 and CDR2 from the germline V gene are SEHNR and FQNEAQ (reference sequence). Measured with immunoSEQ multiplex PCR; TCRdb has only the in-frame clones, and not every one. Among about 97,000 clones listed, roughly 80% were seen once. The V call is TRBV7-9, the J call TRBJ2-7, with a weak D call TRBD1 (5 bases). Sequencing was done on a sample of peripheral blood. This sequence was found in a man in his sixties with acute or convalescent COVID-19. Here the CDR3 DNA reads TGTGCCAGCAGCTTAGATCGGGCAGGGATTTACTACGAGCAGTACTTC. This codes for CASSLDRAGIYYEQYF. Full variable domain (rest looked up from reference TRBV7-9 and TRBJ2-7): DTGVSQNPRHKITKRGQNVTFRCDPISEHNRLYWYRQTLGQGPEFLTYFQNEAQLEKSRLLSDRFSAERPKGSFSTLEIQRTEQGDSAMYLCASSLDRAGIYYEQYFGPGTRLTVT.